These 27 T cell receptor beta chains share one sample of origin, sequenced in a study of blood T cells in healthy people across ages. A J-beta primer mix and a sample-barcoded 5' primer were used in a second PCR of about 7 to 12 cycles. TCRdb re-analysed the 5' RACE reads in MiXCR, keeping a single row per CDR3 protein. The data contain roughly 1,500,000 distinct CDR3 sequences, roughly 32% of them singletons. Sequencing was done on a sample of blood. The receptor source for this set is a woman aged 30 to 39 in good health.

A note on this clonotype: Compared with germline, one end of the junction differs, possibly owing to a read error. The chain is built from TRBV5-1 and TRBJ2-1; 8 bases map to TRBD2. The CDR3 has 17 residues. Per germline, CDR1 SGHRS and CDR2 YFSETQ. Here the CDR3 DNA reads TGCGCCTGCAGCTTGGGGAGCGGGGGCCCCCAACGGAATGAGCAGTTCTTC. It yields the protein CACSLGSGGPQRNEQFF.

This clonotype has more than one count but fewer than ten. The chain is built from TRBV20-1 and TRBJ1-5, with D unclear. Looked up from germline, CDR1 is DFQATT and CDR2 is SNEGSKA (reference sequence). CDR3 length: 13 residues. V lost 4 bases and J lost 3, with 10 bases in between. CDR3: CSANAVINQPQHF. The CDR3 region has the DNA TGCAGTGCTAATGCGGTGATCAATCAGCCCCAGCATTTT.

This chain links TRBV7-2 with TRBJ1-6; no reliable D call. Germline assignment: CDR1 SGHTA and CDR2 FQGNSA. The V gene lost 3 bases and the J gene lost 6 bases, with 12 bases spanning the gap. The CDR3 spans 15 residues. DNA for the CDR3: TGTGCCAGCAGCTTGGTCTTTCAGGTTAATTCACCCCTCCACTTT. It is translated as CASSLVFQVNSPLHF. The variable domain in full, completed from reference TRBV7-2 and TRBJ1-6, reads GAGVSQSPSNKVTEKGKDVELRCDPISGHTALYWYRQSLGQGLEFLIYFQGNSAPDKSGLPSDRFSAERTGGSVSTLTIQRTQQEDSAVYLCASSLVFQVNSPLHFGNGTRLTVT.

This chain uses TRBV25-1 with TRBJ2-7; 8 nucleotides line up with TRBD1. Germline-derived CDR1 and CDR2 are MGHDK and SYGVNS. V trimming: 2 bases; J trimming: 0 bases; junction bases outside the gene matches: 6. This CDR3 is 16 amino acids long. The CDR3 region is CASSEGPGQDSYEQYF. The CDR3 DNA follows: TGTGCCAGCAGTGAAGGGCCGGGACAGGACTCCTACGAGCAGTACTTC.

Regarding this clonotype: A read error may explain this, as a much larger clone is one base away. The V gene is TRBV7-9, the J gene TRBJ2-3; 10 bases are shared with TRBD1. V shed 7 bases, J shed 6 bases, and the junction held 13 bases outside the gene matches. The germline CDR1 and CDR2 sequences are SEHNR and FQNEAQ (reference sequence). The CDR3 spans 16 residues. Written as DNA, the CDR3 is TGTGCCAGCACCGATGAGACAGGGGGCCTGTCGGATACGCAGTATTTT. Its translation is CASTDETGGLSDTQYF.

The gene calls are TRBV7-9 and TRBJ1-2; no clear D. Trimming pared 2 bases from V and 2 bases from J, leaving 9 bases between. The germline V gene encodes CDR1 SEHNR and CDR2 FQNEAQ (reference sequence). The CDR3 sequence is 14 residues long. Written as DNA, the CDR3 is TGTGCCAGCAGCTTAAGTCTAGGGAACTATGGCTACACCTTC. Its translation: CASSLSLGNYGYTF.

This chain connects TRBV10-3 to TRBJ2-1; 10 bases line up with TRBD2. The V and J ends lost 0 bases and 8 bases, in that order; junction bases with no gene match: 7. The CDR3 spans 16 residues. CDR1 is ENHRY, CDR2 SYGVKD, per germline. The CDR3 DNA is TGTGCCATCAGTGAGTCGCAGACTAGCGGGTACGATGAGCAGTTCTTC. Translating gives CAISESQTSGYDEQFF.

The sample holds a few counts of this clonotype. This sequence joins TRBV7-9 and TRBJ2-7; TRBD1 agrees at 9 bases. The length of the CDR3 is 14 residues. Looked up from germline, CDR1 is SEHNR and CDR2 is FQNEAQ (reference sequence). V trimming: 6 bases; J trimming: 5 bases; junction bases outside the gene matches: 8. CDR3 region: CASRQTGTGNEQYF. The CDR3 coding sequence is TGTGCCAGCAGGCAGACCGGGACAGGGAACGAGCAGTACTTC.

To note about this clonotype: A read error may produce the germline difference seen at one junction end. The CDR3 coding sequence is TGCGCCAGCAGTCGAGGTCCCAGCTCCTACAATGAGCAGTTCTTC. It encodes CASSRGPSSYNEQFF. The chain uses TRBV6-2 or TRBV6-3 and TRBJ2-1; D is unresolved. From germline, CDR1 is MNHEY and CDR2 SVGEGT. The CDR3 totals 15 residues.

The chain employs TRBV4-1 and TRBJ1-1; TRBD1 matches 7 bases. CDR1 is MGHRA and CDR2 is YSYEKL in the germline V gene. The CDR3 is 15 amino acids. Germline trimming cut 0 bases from V and 10 bases from J; bases unmatched to any gene: 11. CDR3 bases: TGCGCCAGCAGCCAAGATCCGGTCGACAGGGTTGCAGCTTTCTTT. As protein: CASSQDPVDRVAAFF.

About this clonotype itself: An end of the junction does not agree with germline; a read error may underlie this. The CDR3, as DNA: TGTGCCGGCAGTTCAGTCAGGACAGGCTATTCCTATGGCTACACCTTC. As protein: CAGSSVRTGYSYGYTF. This chain uses TRBV7-2 with TRBJ1-2; TRBD1 matches 7 bases. Germline CDR1 and CDR2: SGHTA and FQGNSA. The CDR3 totals 16 residues.

The V and J genes are TRBV20-1 and TRBJ1-2; D uncertain. Germline assignment: CDR1 DFQATT and CDR2 SNEGSKA (reference sequence). This CDR3 has 9 amino acids. V shed 8 bases and J shed 5 bases, with 6 bases lying between them. The CDR3 DNA follows: TGCAGTCCAACTTATGGCTACACCTTC. Residues: CSPTYGYTF.

The chain uses TRBV11-2 and TRBJ2-1, with D hard to call. The CDR3 spans 14 residues. CDR1 and CDR2 (germline): SGHAT, FQNNGV. V was trimmed by 6 bases and J by 5 bases, leaving 14 bases between them. The CDR3 sequence is CASRISASNNEQFF. The DNA of the CDR3 is TGTGCCAGCAGAATTTCGGCCTCGAACAATGAGCAGTTCTTC. The full variable domain, completed using reference TRBV11-2 and TRBJ2-1, is EAGVAQSPRYKIIEKRQSVAFWCNPISGHATLYWYQQILGQGPKLLIQFQNNGVVDDSQLPKDRFSAERLKGVDSTLKIQPAKLEDSAVYLCASRISASNNEQFFGPGTRLTVL.

This clonotype was seen only a few times. The gene calls are TRBV4-1 and TRBJ2-7, with 7 positions matching TRBD1. The CDR3 totals 16 residues. CDR1 and CDR2 (germline): MGHRA, YSYEKL. Germline trimming cut 2 bases from V and 1 base from J; bases unmatched to any gene: 8. CDR3 nucleotides: TGCGCCAGCAGCCAATTAGACAGGGTGAATTCCTACGAGCAGTACTTC. It is translated as CASSQLDRVNSYEQYF.

Worth noting for this clonotype: A much larger clone sits a single nucleotide away, making a read error possible. The chain has TRBV3-1 and TRBJ1-2; the D is unclear. This CDR3 is 12 amino acids long. Germline CDR1 is LGHDT and CDR2 is YNNKEL (reference sequence). Trimming pared 5 bases from V and 2 bases from J, leaving 6 bases between. CDR3: CASSYDNYGYTF. In nucleotides, the CDR3 is TGTGCCAGCAGCTATGACAACTATGGCTACACCTTC. Complete variable domain (other parts from reference TRBV3-1 and TRBJ1-2): DTAVSQTPKYLVTQMGNDKSIKCEQNLGHDTMYWYKQDSKKFLKIMFSYNNKELIINETVPNRFSPKSPDKAHLNLHINSLELGDSAVYFCASSYDNYGYTFGSGTRLTVV.

This clonotype was detected many times. The chain is built from TRBV29-1 and TRBJ1-2; D is undetermined. Germline CDR1 SQVTM, CDR2 ANQGSEA. Trimming removed 1 base at V and 7 bases at J, with 13 bases between. CDR3 length: 13 amino acids. DNA for the CDR3: TGCAGCGTTGAAGCGCGGTATGGGTCTGGCTACACCTTC. This gives the protein CSVEARYGSGYTF.

A few counts support this clonotype. The genes are TRBV9 and TRBJ2-7; D gene unclear. This CDR3 contains 13 residues. Trimming left V 2 bases short and J 5 bases short, with 11 bases between. Looked up from germline, CDR1 is SGDLS and CDR2 is YYNGEE. As DNA, the CDR3 is TGTGCCAGCAGCGTGAGCGTGGCAGACGAGCAGTACTTC. Amino acid sequence: CASSVSVADEQYF.

The CDR3 loop is CASYWDRGNYGYTF. The CDR3 DNA is TGTGCCAGCTATTGGGACAGGGGGAACTATGGCTACACCTTC. The J gene is TRBJ1-2, the V gene TRBV2; 11 bases fit TRBD1. Trimming removed 8 bases from V and 2 bases from J; junction bases left unmatched: 4. Germline V gene lookup returns CDR1 SNHLY and CDR2 FYNNEI. The CDR3 runs to 14 residues.

The chain couples TRBV5-1 to TRBJ2-2; TRBD2 matches at 8 bases. Germline CDR1 reads SGHRS; CDR2 reads YFSETQ. With 3 bases clipped from V and 2 bases from J, the junction kept 6 bases outside the gene matches. The CDR3 is 16 amino acids. In nucleotides, the CDR3 is TGCGCCAGCAGCTGGGCGGCGGGGGGAAACACCGGGGAGCTGTTTTTT. Translated: CASSWAAGGNTGELFF.

This clonotype has at least ten counts. CDR3 DNA sequence: TGTGCCAGCAGTCCCCGGGGCAGGGGGGAGACCCAGTACTTC. It is translated as CASSPRGRGETQYF. The gene calls are TRBV6-1 and TRBJ2-5; 7 bases match TRBD1. Germline V gives CDR1 MNHNS, CDR2 SASEGT. The J segment lost 5 bases and the V segment lost 5 bases, leaving 8 bases of the junction unmatched. CDR3 length equals 14 residues.

This clonotype was detected only a few times. The V and J genes are TRBV20-1 and TRBJ2-5; 9 bases agree with TRBD2. The CDR3 sequence is 16 residues long. Germline V gene lookup returns CDR1 DFQATT and CDR2 SNEGSKA (reference sequence). The V gene end was trimmed by 5 bases and the J gene end by 2 bases; junction bases not matched to a gene: 12. The CDR3 nucleotides read TGCAGTGCTCGACCGCTTCAGCGGGGGGCACAAGAGACCCAGTACTTC. This gives the protein CSARPLQRGAQETQYF.

This clonotype came up once. The junction departs from germline at one end; a sequencing error may be responsible. The V call is TRBV5-1, the J call TRBJ1-2; a possible D gene is TRBD1 (5 bases). There are 13 residues in the CDR3. The germline V gene encodes CDR1 SGHRS and CDR2 YFSETQ. CDR3 bases: TGCGCCCGCAGCCCTGATGGGACTCGGGGCTACACCTTC. Its protein is CARSPDGTRGYTF.

This clonotype was picked up a small number of times. In DNA, the CDR3 is TGTGCCAGCAGCTTCCTCTGGGAGGCGGGCACAGATACGCAGTATTTT. This gives the protein CASSFLWEAGTDTQYF. The V call is TRBV7-9, the J call TRBJ2-3; D possibly corresponds to TRBD2 (6 bases). CDR1 is SEHNR and CDR2 is FQNEAQ in the germline V gene (reference sequence). There are 16 residues in the CDR3. V was clipped by 3 bases and J by 1 base, with 14 bases between them.

The J gene is TRBJ2-3, the V gene TRBV5-1, with 7 bases lining up with TRBD2. V dropped 2 bases and J dropped 2; count of bases not matched to a gene: 11. The CDR3 is made up of 17 amino acids. Germline lookup yields CDR1 SGHRS and CDR2 YFSETQ. The CDR3, as DNA: TGCGCCAGCAGCTTCCCCCCCGCAGCGGGGTACACAGATACGCAGTATTTT. It specifies CASSFPPAAGYTDTQYF.

The genes are TRBV27 and TRBJ2-7, with a tentative D call TRBD1 (5 bases). Trimming shortened V by 8 bases and J by 0 bases, and 14 bases separated the two germline ends. The CDR3 covers 14 residues. CDR1 is MNHEY, CDR2 SMNVEV, per germline (reference sequence). The CDR3 DNA follows: TGTGCCAGCGGGCGACAGCCGAGCTCCTACGAGCAGTACTTC. Translating gives CASGRQPSSYEQYF.

In its sample, this clonotype was seen a few times. The chain joins TRBV7-9 to TRBJ2-7; 7 bases line up with TRBD2. Germline V gives CDR1 SEHNR, CDR2 FQNEAQ (reference sequence). CDR3 length equals 13 residues. V lost 5 bases, J lost 3 bases, and 4 bases stayed unmatched. This CDR3 reads CASSRAGDYEQYF. The DNA for the CDR3 is TGTGCCAGCAGCAGGGCGGGAGACTACGAGCAGTACTTC. Supplemented by reference TRBV7-9 and TRBJ2-7, the full variable domain reads DTGVSQNPRHKITKRGQNVTFRCDPISEHNRLYWYRQTLGQGPEFLTYFQNEAQLEKSRLLSDRFSAERPKGSFSTLEIQRTEQGDSAMYLCASSRAGDYEQYFGPGTRLTVT.

A remark on this clonotype: A much larger clone sits a single nucleotide away, making a read error possible. This chain connects TRBV10-3 to TRBJ2-1, with D maybe TRBD1 (5 bases). Near its end, the DNA agrees better with TRBJ2-7, so the J call may be wrong. The germline CDR1 and CDR2 sequences are ENHRY and SYGVKD. CDR3 length: 14 residues. The CDR3 loop is CATGQGSRAYEQYF. As DNA, the CDR3 is TGTGCCACAGGGCAAGGCAGTAGAGCCTACGAGCAGTACTTC.